This T cell receptor beta chain is from a study of CDR3 diversity in severe acne. From the PCR reads, TCRdb called clonotypes with MiXCR, one entry per CDR3 protein. The sample comprises 79,000 or so distinct CDR3 sequences, around 47% of which are singletons, and around 10% rests with the top ten. This clonotype was seen many times. In germline, CDR1 is MRHNA, CDR2 SNTAGT. This CDR3 has 13 amino acids. V was shortened by 0 bases and J by 7 bases, with 4 bases between the two germline ends. V gene TRBV6-4 combines with J gene TRBJ1-6; no firm D call. The receptor comes from a male donor with severe acne vulgaris. Specimen: blood. CDR3 amino acids: CASSDSSNSPLHF. As DNA, the CDR3 is TGTGCCAGCAGTGACTCTTCAAATTCACCCCTCCACTTT.